Each of the 9 T cell receptor beta chains below was sequenced from the same sample in a study of blood T cell repertoires in COVID-19. Only in-frame clones appear in the TCRdb table, and some are missing; sequencing was by immunoSEQ multiplex PCR. The table shows approximately 160,000 clones, with about 74% occurring only once. The sample taken for sequencing was peripheral blood. These receptors came from a man in his sixties with acute or convalescent COVID-19.

Only a few counts were recorded for this clone. V usage is TRBV9 and J usage is TRBJ1-2; D perhaps matches TRBD1 (5 bases). V was pared by 0 bases and J by 3 bases, with 12 bases between. In germline, CDR1 is SGDLS, CDR2 YYNGEE. The CDR3 spans 15 residues. The CDR3 nucleotides are TGTGCCAGCAGCGTAGCTGGGGCTTTGTACTATGGCTACACCTTC. Translation: CASSVAGALYYGYTF.

This chain connects TRBV27 to TRBJ2-7; D is perhaps TRBD1 (7 bases). The CDR3 consists of 16 residues. V shed 5 bases and J shed 0 bases, with 17 bases lying between them. Germline values: CDR1 MNHEY, CDR2 SMNVEV (reference sequence). The CDR3 DNA reads as TGTGCCAGCAGTCCTGGAGGGGGCGGGCTCTCCTACGAGCAGTACTTC. It translates to CASSPGGGGLSYEQYF.

The genes are TRBV24-1 and TRBJ2-3; 11 bases match TRBD1. Germline CDR1 is KGHDR and CDR2 is SFDVKD. This CDR3 is 18 amino acids long. The V and J ends lost 0 bases and 1 base, in that order; junction bases with no gene match: 5. In DNA form, the CDR3 reads TGTGCCACCAGTGATTTGCACGGGACAGGGGGTGGCACAGATACGCAGTATTTT. Its protein is CATSDLHGTGGGTDTQYF.

The chain has TRBV27 and TRBJ2-3, with D unresolved. The V end was cut by 3 bases, the J end by 2 bases, with 6 bases between. This CDR3 spans 13 amino acids. Looked up from germline, CDR1 is MNHEY and CDR2 is SMNVEV (reference sequence). CDR3 sequence: CASSFRDTDTQYF. In DNA, the CDR3 is TGTGCCAGCAGTTTCCGAGACACAGATACGCAGTATTTT.

The chain recombines TRBV9 with TRBJ2-7; D possibly corresponds to TRBD1 (6 bases). V lost 0 bases and J 1 base, leaving 11 bases between the germline ends. Germline CDR1 is SGDLS and CDR2 is YYNGEE. The length of the CDR3 is 15 residues. This CDR3 is CASSVEAGVSYEQYF. CDR3 nucleotides: TGTGCCAGCAGCGTAGAGGCAGGGGTGTCCTACGAGCAGTACTTC.

The rearrangement links TRBV6-5 to TRBJ1-5, with 7 bases that match TRBD1. The CDR3 is made up of 15 amino acids. The germline gives CDR1 MNHEY, CDR2 SVGAGI. The J segment lost 4 bases and the V segment lost 4 bases, leaving 7 bases of the junction unmatched. CDR3 sequence (DNA): TGTGCCAGCAGTTGGAGACAGGGTGCAAATCAGCCCCAGCATTTT. It yields the protein CASSWRQGANQPQHF.

J is TRBJ2-5 and V is TRBV18, with D possibly TRBD2 on 6 matching bases. V was pared by 2 bases and J by 5 bases, with 6 bases between. The CDR3 length is 12 residues. Germline CDR1 and CDR2: KGHSH and LQKENI. The chain's CDR3 is CASSPGGETQYF. In DNA, the CDR3 is TGTGCCAGCTCACCAGGAGGGGAGACCCAGTACTTC. The complete variable domain, with remaining parts taken from reference TRBV18 and TRBJ2-5, reads NAGVMQNPRHLVRRRGQEARLRCSPMKGHSHVYWYRQLPEEGLKFMVYLQKENIIDESGMPKERFSAEFPKEGPSILRIQQVVRGDSAAYFCASSPGGETQYFGPGTRLLVL.

The chain joins TRBV6-5 to TRBJ1-2; D is unclear. The V and J ends lost 0 bases and 5 bases respectively, with 10 bases between them. Per the germline V gene, CDR1 is MNHEY and CDR2 is SVGAGI. CDR3 length: 14 residues. The CDR3 spells CASSYSNDGYGYTF. CDR3 nucleotide sequence: TGTGCCAGCAGTTACTCGAATGACGGGTATGGCTACACCTTC.

CDR3 nucleotide sequence: TGTGCCAGCAGCCACGGTTCGGCTGAAGCTTTCTTT. As protein: CASSHGSAEAFF. The genes are TRBV3-1 (or the pseudogene TRBV3-2) and TRBJ1-1, with no clear D. The CDR3 extends over 12 amino acids. Germline CDR1 reads LGHDT; CDR2 reads YNNKEL (reference sequence). Trimming took off 3 bases at V and 6 bases at J, with 8 bases between the two ends.